This TCR beta chain came from a study of T cells in Graves' hyperthyroidism and ophthalmopathy. From germline, CDR1 is KGHDR and CDR2 SFDVKD. Deletions cut 5 bases from V and 3 bases from J, with 6 bases between. The CDR3 spans 12 residues. This clonotype was counted many times. Amplified TCR beta CDR3 regions derived from RNA transcripts. First-round RT-PCR targeting the TCR CDR3 was performed with the HTBI primer set. In TCRdb, the multiplex PCR reads were re-called with MiXCR into one record per CDR3 protein. The sample consists of over 500,000 distinct CDR3 sequences, 14% of them appearing once. The sequenced sample consisted of blood. The chain joins TRBV24-1 to TRBJ2-5; D gene uncertain. The receptor comes from a woman aged 40 to 49 with Graves' hyperthyroidism. CDR3 residues: CATSAAEETQYF. CDR3 DNA: TGTGCCACCAGTGCGGCGGAAGAGACCCAGTACTTC.